Following are 3 T cell receptor beta chains from one sample sequenced in a study of blood T cell repertoires in COVID-19. The table came from immunoSEQ multiplex PCR; TCRdb's copy has only in-frame clones and leaves some out. The table includes about 76,000 clones, about 86% detected once. Sample: peripheral blood. The receptors derive from a human donor in a cohort sampled during active COVID-19.

This clone was detected a few times. The rearrangement joins TRBV19 to TRBJ1-1, with D tentatively TRBD1 (6 bases). The CDR3 contains 14 residues. Germline-derived CDR1 and CDR2 are LNHDA and SQIVND (reference sequence). The V end lost 6 bases, the J end lost 4 bases, and 15 bases lay between the germline ends. The CDR3 region has the DNA TGTGCCAGTAGCGAGGACAGTGGTAGCACTGAAGCTTTCTTT. This gives the protein CASSEDSGSTEAFF.

The chain combines TRBV7-3 with TRBJ1-1; no definite D call. The germline V and J ends were trimmed by 5 bases and 1 base, with 11 bases remaining between them. CDR3 length: 14 amino acids. Germline-derived CDR1 and CDR2 are SGHTA and FQGTGA. The CDR3 protein is CASSTRGPNTEAFF. The CDR3 DNA is TGTGCCAGCAGCACCCGTGGGCCGAACACTGAAGCTTTCTTT.

The chain carries TRBV11-2 and TRBJ2-2; 8 bases map to TRBD1. CDR1 SGHAT and CDR2 FQNNGV come from the germline V gene. The length of the CDR3 is 15 residues. V shed 6 bases, J shed 0 bases, and the junction held 3 bases outside the gene matches. CDR3 DNA sequence: TGTGCCAGCAGTGGACAGGGTGCGAACACCGGGGAGCTGTTTTTT. Its translation: CASSGQGANTGELFF. Based on the CDR3 plus reference TRBV11-2 and TRBJ2-2, the full variable domain is EAGVAQSPRYKIIEKRQSVAFWCNPISGHATLYWYQQILGQGPKLLIQFQNNGVVDDSQLPKDRFSAERLKGVDSTLKIQPAKLEDSAVYLCASSGQGANTGELFFGEGSRLTVL.